This T cell receptor (beta chain) was sequenced for a study of identical twins. About this clonotype: Its antigen is undetermined.

V was cut by 8 bases and J by 1 base, with 14 bases left in between. The CDR3 extends over 14 amino acids. The V gene's germline CDR1 is ENHRY and CDR2 SYGVKD. TCRdb redid the calling of the 5' RACE reads with MiXCR, one entry per CDR3 protein. The table lists 420,000 or so distinct CDR3 sequences, 18% of them singletons. The study's findings and limits: Donors were not followed over many years; analysis was cross-sectional.

The chain couples TRBV10-3 to TRBJ1-1; D is ambiguous. Sequences were obtained from naive T cells sorted from blood. This clonotype was obtained from a man aged 45 to 65 in good health. The CDR3: CAISLEGRNTEAFF. In nucleotides, the CDR3 is TGTGCCATCTCCTTAGAAGGTAGGAACACTGAAGCTTTCTTT.